Below, 21 T cell receptor beta chains from the same sample are listed, as sequenced in a study of cytomegalovirus exposure and HLA in healthy donors. The primer mix had 60 Vbeta and 13 Jbeta primers. Assay: immunoSEQ multiplex PCR; the TCRdb copy retains only in-frame clones and omits some. The data show 100,000 to 150,000 clones, around 72% seen once. The sequenced sample consisted of PBMCs. All receptors derive from a man in his forties or fifties in good health and CMV-seropositive.

The chain joins TRBV6-1 to TRBJ2-7; 12 bases match TRBD1. Germline V gene sequence: CDR1 MNHNS, CDR2 SASEGT. The CDR3 runs to 13 residues. With 5 bases clipped from V and 5 bases from J, the junction kept 1 base outside the gene matches. The CDR3 DNA reads TGTGCCAGCAGTTGGGACAGGGGGCACGAGCAGTACTTC. The encoded protein is CASSWDRGHEQYF.

This chain connects TRBV18 to TRBJ2-6, with D tentatively TRBD1 (5 bases). Germline CDR1 reads KGHSH; CDR2 reads LQKENI. CDR3 length equals 17 residues. Trimming pared 3 bases from V and 0 bases from J, leaving 12 bases between. The CDR3 DNA reads TGTGCCAGCTCACCCTCACAGGCGAGCTCTGGGGCCAACGTCCTGACTTTC. Amino acid sequence: CASSPSQASSGANVLTF.

The chain combines TRBV25-1 with TRBJ2-2; maybe TRBD2 (6 bases). Trimming removed 1 base from V and 2 bases from J, with 11 bases in between. The CDR3 extends over 16 amino acids. The germline V gene encodes CDR1 MGHDK and CDR2 SYGVNS. CDR3 sequence reads: CASSELKGTNTGELFF. The CDR3 coding sequence is TGTGCCAGCAGTGAATTGAAGGGGACTAACACCGGGGAGCTGTTTTTT.

The rearrangement joins TRBV2 to TRBJ1-2; 7 bases line up with TRBD1. The CDR3 is 14 residues long. Losses at the gene ends were 6 bases for V and 4 bases for J; bases not matched to a gene: 8. The germline gives CDR1 SNHLY, CDR2 FYNNEI. CDR3: CASSSQGDLYGYTF. The CDR3 region has the DNA TGTGCCAGCAGCAGTCAGGGGGATCTCTATGGCTACACCTTC.

CDR3 sequence (DNA): TGTGCCAGCAGCGTTTCCTGGGCCGATACGCAGTATTTT. This encodes CASSVSWADTQYF. The J gene is TRBJ2-3, the V gene TRBV9; D gene ambiguous. The V end lost 2 bases, the J end lost 6 bases, and 10 bases lay between the germline ends. Germline CDR1 is SGDLS and CDR2 is YYNGEE. The CDR3 sequence is 13 residues long.

This sequence joins TRBV5-1 and TRBJ2-7, with 9 nucleotides matching TRBD1. This CDR3 is 14 amino acids long. Germline-derived CDR1 and CDR2 are SGHRS and YFSETQ. Germline trimming cut 4 bases from V and 5 bases from J; bases unmatched to any gene: 7. The CDR3 region is CASSPWDRAHEQYF. The DNA for the CDR3 is TGCGCCAGCAGCCCCTGGGACAGGGCGCACGAGCAGTACTTC.

J is TRBJ2-2 and V is TRBV7-2, with 9 bases lining up with TRBD1. CDR3 length equals 18 residues. The J segment lost 4 bases and the V segment lost 1 base, leaving 10 bases of the junction unmatched. The germline CDR1 and CDR2 sequences are SGHTA and FQGNSA. The CDR3 loop reads CASSLGSPGQGPTGELFF. CDR3 DNA: TGTGCCAGCAGCTTAGGGAGTCCGGGACAGGGACCCACCGGGGAGCTGTTTTTT.

This clone was detected once. The CDR3 DNA reads as TGTGCCAGCAGCCTTTCAGGATCTGGAAACACCATATATTTT. Translation gives CASSLSGSGNTIYF. The V and J genes are TRBV6-6 and TRBJ1-3; no definite D call. CDR3 length: 14 residues. The germline V gene has CDR1 MNHNY and CDR2 SVGAGI (reference sequence). V was cut by 6 bases and J by 1 base, with 10 bases left in between.

This clone appeared a few times. The genes are TRBV19 and TRBJ1-6; no reliable D call. This CDR3 spans 15 amino acids. The V end was cut by 7 bases, the J end by 7 bases, with 17 bases between. CDR1 is LNHDA and CDR2 is SQIVND in the germline V gene (reference sequence). The CDR3 DNA reads TGTGCCAGTAAAGTTGGGAGGGAGCGCAATTCACCCCTCCACTTT. It codes for CASKVGRERNSPLHF.

The rearrangement uses TRBV5-4 and TRBJ2-1; 7 positions agree with TRBD2. With V trimmed by 1 base and J by 2 bases, 3 bases remained unmatched. The CDR3 covers 15 residues. Germline V gene lookup returns CDR1 SGHNT and CDR2 YYREEE (reference sequence). The DNA of the CDR3 is TGTGCCAGCAGCTTGTCGGGGGGAACCTACAATGAGCAGTTCTTC. Translating gives CASSLSGGTYNEQFF.

J is TRBJ2-2 and V is TRBV27; D gene unclear. The CDR3 sequence is 13 residues long. Trimming left V 0 bases short and J 8 bases short, with 7 bases between. Germline V lookup: CDR1 MNHEY, CDR2 SMNVEV (reference sequence). CDR3 protein: CASSLSPTGELFF. The CDR3 DNA sequence: TGTGCCAGCAGTTTATCCCCTACTGGGGAGCTGTTTTTT.

This sequence joins TRBV10-1 and TRBJ2-1, with 10 bases identical to TRBD2. This CDR3 region has 15 residues. CDR1 and CDR2 (germline): WNHNN, SYGVQD (reference sequence). Trimming removed 3 bases from V and 7 bases from J; junction bases left unmatched: 6. This CDR3 is CASSESSGGRNEQFF. CDR3 DNA sequence: TGCGCCAGCAGTGAATCTAGCGGGGGCCGAAATGAGCAGTTCTTC.

V usage is TRBV5-5 and J usage is TRBJ1-5; TRBD1 might be the D (6 bases). V was clipped by 0 bases and J by 7 bases, with 11 bases between them. The germline gives CDR1 SGHKS, CDR2 YYEKEE (reference sequence). CDR3 length: 14 amino acids. The CDR3: CASSLGTGGQPQHF. CDR3 bases: TGTGCCAGCAGCTTGGGAACTGGGGGCCAGCCCCAGCATTTT.

The chain combines TRBV25-1 with TRBJ1-1; TRBD1 matches 8 bases. This CDR3 has 14 residues. J was trimmed by 6 bases and V by 5 bases; bases with no gene match: 8. Germline lookup yields CDR1 MGHDK and CDR2 SYGVNS. This CDR3 is CASSKTGVYPEAFF. CDR3 sequence (DNA): TGTGCCAGCAGTAAGACAGGGGTTTACCCTGAAGCTTTCTTT.

A note on this clone: The CDR3 carries no conserved terminal phenylalanine or tryptophan, so it likely arises from a read error. This chain links TRBV6-6 with TRBJ1-2; tentatively, D is TRBD1 (5 bases). Trimming took 5 bases from V and 3 from J, leaving 7 bases between them. This CDR3 contains 12 residues. Germline CDR1 and CDR2: MNHNY and SVGAGI (reference sequence). This CDR3 reads CASSDSYYGYTL. Written as DNA, the CDR3 is TGTGCCAGCAGTGACAGCTACTATGGCTACACCCTC.

V and J are TRBV4-1 and TRBJ1-2; D unclear. The CDR3 consists of 13 residues. The germline gives CDR1 MGHRA, CDR2 YSYEKL. The ends were cut back, 3 bases at V and 6 bases at J, with 11 bases in the middle. CDR3 sequence (DNA): TGCGCCAGCAGCCATGCGGATTACAATGGCTACACCTTC. Translation gives CASSHADYNGYTF.

Concerning this clone: The same CDR3 is also encoded by other DNA sequences in this sample. The rearrangement uses TRBV29-1 and TRBJ2-7, with 9 bases aligning to TRBD1. The junction had 6 bases not matched to a gene; V was cut back by 7 bases and J by 2 bases. In germline, CDR1 is SQVTM, CDR2 ANQGSEA. CDR3 length equals 13 residues. The CDR3 sequence: CSARTGAPYEQYF. Written as DNA, the CDR3 is TGCAGCGCAAGGACAGGGGCACCCTACGAGCAGTACTTC.

This rearrangement joins TRBV6-6 to TRBJ2-7; no clear D. CDR3 size: 16 residues. Trimming shortened V by 2 bases and J by 2 bases, and 16 bases separated the two germline ends. CDR1 is MNHNY and CDR2 is SVGAGI in the germline V gene (reference sequence). In DNA form, the CDR3 reads TGTGCCAGCAGTTACGGTGGCGAGAGGCCACCCTACGAGCAGTACTTC. It yields the protein CASSYGGERPPYEQYF.

The V and J genes are TRBV28 and TRBJ1-5; 9 bases are a match to TRBD1. J was trimmed by 4 bases and V by 6 bases; bases with no gene match: 7. The CDR3 extends over 15 amino acids. The germline gives CDR1 MDHEN, CDR2 SYDVKM. CDR3 residues: CASSPDRGTNQPQHF. The CDR3 nucleotides are TGTGCCAGCAGCCCTGACAGGGGGACAAATCAGCCCCAGCATTTT.

The chain employs TRBV5-6 and TRBJ2-7, with 9 bases matching TRBD2. Germline lookup yields CDR1 SGHDT and CDR2 YYEEEE. Germline trimming cut 4 bases from V and 1 base from J; bases unmatched to any gene: 12. CDR3 size: 17 residues. In DNA, the CDR3 is TGTGCCAGCAGCCGGAGGGGTTTCGGACTAGCGTCCTACGAGCAGTACTTC. Protein: CASSRRGFGLASYEQYF. Supplemented by reference TRBV5-6 and TRBJ2-7, the full variable domain reads DAGVTQSPTHLIKTRGQQVTLRCSPKSGHDTVSWYQQALGQGPQFIFQYYEEEERQRGNFPDRFSGHQFPNYSSELNVNALLLGDSALYLCASSRRGFGLASYEQYFGPGTRLTVT.

The chain recombines TRBV12-5 with TRBJ2-7, with TRBD1 matching over 8 bases. V gave up 5 bases and J gave up 5 bases; unmatched junction bases: 5. The CDR3 has 13 residues. Germline V gives CDR1 LGHNT, CDR2 FRNRAP. As DNA, the CDR3 is TGTGCTAGTGGTCCAAGGACAGGGAACGAGCAGTACTTC. This sequence encodes CASGPRTGNEQYF.